The 17 T cell receptor beta chains below were found in one sample sequenced in a study of somatic mutations in cytotoxic T cells in rheumatoid arthritis. The data were produced by immunoSEQ multiplex PCR, yet TCRdb's version contains in-frame clones alone and is incomplete. Of 7,400 or so clones in the sample, approximately 92% are singletons; the top ten hold roughly 27%. The specimen sequenced was CD8+ T cells sorted from blood. The receptors were sampled from a woman aged 65 to 85 with rheumatoid arthritis.

The chain combines TRBV5-3 with TRBJ1-1; 9 bases agree with TRBD1. TRBV5-3 is known as an ORF, though its function is uncertain. The J segment lost 7 bases and the V segment lost 4 bases, leaving 23 bases of the junction unmatched. The CDR3 sequence is 19 residues long. The CDR3 loop is CARSPGTGCSRSFRGEAFF. CDR3 sequence (DNA): TGTGCCAGAAGCCCCGGGACAGGGTGTTCACGAAGCTTTAGGGGTGAAGCTTTCTTT.

The chain carries TRBV7-8 and TRBJ2-3, with D uncertain. Trimming took 2 bases from V and 6 from J, leaving 6 bases between them. Germline lookup yields CDR1 SGHVS and CDR2 FQNEAQ. CDR3 length: 12 residues. CDR3 nucleotide sequence: TGTGCCAGCAGCTTAAACGGTGATACGCAGTATTTT. Its protein product is CASSLNGDTQYF.

The V gene is TRBV18, the J gene TRBJ2-3; the match to TRBD1 covers 11 bases. Germline CDR1 is KGHSH and CDR2 is LQKENI. V lost 1 base to trimming and J lost 4 bases; unmatched junction nucleotides: 1. This CDR3 contains 15 residues. CDR3 sequence: CASSPLGQGADTQYF. CDR3 sequence (DNA): TGTGCCAGCTCACCACTGGGACAGGGGGCAGATACGCAGTATTTT. Full variable domain (remainder filled in from reference TRBV18 and TRBJ2-3): NAGVMQNPRHLVRRRGQEARLRCSPMKGHSHVYWYRQLPEEGLKFMVYLQKENIIDESGMPKERFSAEFPKEGPSILRIQQVVRGDSAAYFCASSPLGQGADTQYFGPGTRLTVL.

The V and J genes are TRBV27 and TRBJ2-1; 13 nucleotides line up with TRBD2. In germline, CDR1 is MNHEY, CDR2 SMNVEV (reference sequence). The CDR3 totals 15 residues. The V gene end was trimmed by 5 bases and the J gene end by 6 bases; junction bases not matched to a gene: 4. For the CDR3, the DNA is TGTGCCAGCAGTCAACTAGCGGGGGGGTCCAATGAGCAGTTCTTC. As protein: CASSQLAGGSNEQFF.

The rearrangement joins TRBV15 to TRBJ1-3; the D is unclear. Per germline, CDR1 LNHNV and CDR2 YYDKDF (reference sequence). The germline V and J ends were trimmed by 0 bases and 3 bases, with 9 bases remaining between them. This CDR3 has 15 amino acids. The CDR3 region is CATSRDRWSGNTIYF. The CDR3 region has the DNA TGTGCCACCAGCAGAGATAGGTGGAGTGGAAACACCATATATTTT.

In the case of this clone: A junction boundary mismatches the germline segment, possibly from a read error. This rearrangement joins TRBV7-7 to TRBJ2-7; unclear D gene. The CDR3 consists of 13 residues. Germline V lookup: CDR1 SSHAT, CDR2 FNYEAQ (reference sequence). In DNA, the CDR3 is TGTGCTAGCAGCTTAGGAAAACAATCCGAGCAGTACTTC. Translated: CASSLGKQSEQYF.

The chain couples TRBV4-3 to TRBJ1-1; 7 nucleotides match TRBD1. The CDR3 is 16 amino acids. Germline V gene data show CDR1 as LGHNA and CDR2 as YSLEER. The J segment lost 4 bases and the V segment lost 4 bases, leaving 12 bases of the junction unmatched. Here the CDR3 DNA reads TGCGCCAGCAGCCCGGGAACAGGGGAAGCGGGCACTGAAGCTTTCTTT. As protein: CASSPGTGEAGTEAFF.

This sequence joins TRBV21-1 and TRBJ2-1; the D call TRBD1 from the table was never checked on the DNA. TRBV21-1 is marked as a pseudogene. The CDR3 has 16 residues. CDR3 sequence reads: CASSKGDRGRAAEQFF. In DNA form, the CDR3 reads TGTGCCAGCAGCAAAGGAGACAGGGGGCGTGCTGCTGAGCAGTTCTTC.

This chain links TRBV13 with TRBJ2-3; 13 positions match TRBD2. The germline gives CDR1 PRHDT, CDR2 FYEKMQ (reference sequence). CDR3 size: 16 residues. The ends lost 5 bases at V and 4 bases at J; junction bases unmatched: 6. CDR3 sequence (DNA): TGTGCCAGCAGCAGCCGGACTAGCGGGAGTGCAGATACGCAGTATTTT. It codes for CASSSRTSGSADTQYF. The whole variable domain, remainder taken from reference TRBV13 and TRBJ2-3, is AAGVIQSPRHLIKEKRETATLKCYPIPRHDTVYWYQQGPGQDPQFLISFYEKMQSDKGSIPDRFSAQQFSDYHSELNMSSLELGDSALYFCASSSRTSGSADTQYFGPGTRLTVL.

This sequence joins TRBV7-9 and TRBJ2-5, with D possibly TRBD1 on 5 matching bases. Germline lookup yields CDR1 SEHNR and CDR2 FQNEAQ (reference sequence). The CDR3 has 14 amino acids. V gave up 1 base and J gave up 5 bases, with 11 bases separating them. The CDR3 loop is CASSLVRGRETQYF. For the CDR3, the DNA is TGTGCCAGCAGCTTAGTAAGGGGTAGGGAGACCCAGTACTTC.

The chain couples TRBV7-9 to TRBJ2-3; 12 bases map to TRBD2. Germline CDR1 is SEHNR and CDR2 is FQNEAQ (reference sequence). This CDR3 has 16 amino acids. After removal of 4 bases from V and 5 bases from J, the junction contained 7 bases not matched to a gene. Written as DNA, the CDR3 is TGTGCCAGCAGCTCCCGACTAGCGGGAGTAATAGATACGCAGTATTTT. It encodes CASSSRLAGVIDTQYF.

The V gene is TRBV11-3, the J gene TRBJ2-7, with a possible D match to TRBD2 (5 bases). Trimming pared 3 bases from V and 6 bases from J, leaving 9 bases between. This CDR3 comprises 12 residues. In germline, CDR1 is SGHNT, CDR2 YENEEA. CDR3 nucleotide sequence: TGTGCCAGCAGCTTTCTAGCTCCCGAGCAGTACTTC. Protein product: CASSFLAPEQYF.

V gene TRBV9 combines with J gene TRBJ2-2; 7 positions match TRBD2. The V gene's germline CDR1 is SGDLS and CDR2 YYNGEE. The CDR3 has 14 residues. Losses at the gene ends were 0 bases for V and 5 bases for J; bases not matched to a gene: 1. CDR3 protein: CASSVGGGTGELFF. The CDR3 bases are TGTGCCAGCAGCGTAGGGGGAGGGACCGGGGAGCTGTTTTTT.

The V and J genes are TRBV9 and TRBJ2-5, with a tentative D call TRBD2 (6 bases). The CDR3 runs 16 residues. Germline V gene data show CDR1 as SGDLS and CDR2 as YYNGEE. V dropped 1 base and J dropped 7 bases, with 20 bases sitting between them. This CDR3 is CASSVNVGSLGRTQYF. The CDR3 nucleotides read TGTGCCAGCAGCGTAAATGTCGGGAGCCTAGGAAGGACCCAGTACTTC.

The chain links TRBV7-3 to TRBJ2-1, with D possibly matching TRBD1 (5 bases). Trimming removed 3 bases from V and 5 bases from J, with 8 bases in between. This CDR3 region has 13 residues. Per the germline V gene, CDR1 is SGHTA and CDR2 is FQGTGA. The CDR3 DNA is TGTGCCAGCAGCTTGGAAGGGGACAATGAGCAGTTCTTC. Translation gives CASSLEGDNEQFF.

A word on this clone: One end of the junction does not line up with germline, which may come from a read error. This chain connects TRBV11-2 to TRBJ1-6; D is undetermined. The germline V gene encodes CDR1 SGHAT and CDR2 FQNNGV. The CDR3 is made up of 12 amino acids. The CDR3 nucleotides read TGTGCCAGCAGCTCCTATAATTCCCCCCTCCACTTT. This gives the protein CASSSYNSPLHF.

The chain recombines TRBV7-8 with TRBJ2-7; possibly TRBD2 for D (6 bases). Trimming pared 3 bases from V and 1 base from J, leaving 10 bases between. In germline, CDR1 is SGHVS, CDR2 FQNEAQ. This CDR3 region has 14 residues. The CDR3 nucleotides are TGTGCCAGCAGCTTTGGTAGCGGATCCTACGAGCAGTACTTC. It encodes CASSFGSGSYEQYF.